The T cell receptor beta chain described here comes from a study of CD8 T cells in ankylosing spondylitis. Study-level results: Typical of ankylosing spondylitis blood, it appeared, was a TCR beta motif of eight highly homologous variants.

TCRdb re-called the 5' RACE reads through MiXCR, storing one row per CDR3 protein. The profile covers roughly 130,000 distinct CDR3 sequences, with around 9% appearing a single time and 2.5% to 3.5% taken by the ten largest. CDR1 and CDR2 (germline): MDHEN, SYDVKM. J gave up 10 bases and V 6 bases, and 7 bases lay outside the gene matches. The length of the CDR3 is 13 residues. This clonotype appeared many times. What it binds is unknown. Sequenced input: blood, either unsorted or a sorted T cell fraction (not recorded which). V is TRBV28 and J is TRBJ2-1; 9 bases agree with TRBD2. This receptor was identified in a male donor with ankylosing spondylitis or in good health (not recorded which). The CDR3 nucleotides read TGTGCCAGCAGCTCAACTAGCGGGCAGGAGCAGTTCTTC. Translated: CASSSTSGQEQFF.